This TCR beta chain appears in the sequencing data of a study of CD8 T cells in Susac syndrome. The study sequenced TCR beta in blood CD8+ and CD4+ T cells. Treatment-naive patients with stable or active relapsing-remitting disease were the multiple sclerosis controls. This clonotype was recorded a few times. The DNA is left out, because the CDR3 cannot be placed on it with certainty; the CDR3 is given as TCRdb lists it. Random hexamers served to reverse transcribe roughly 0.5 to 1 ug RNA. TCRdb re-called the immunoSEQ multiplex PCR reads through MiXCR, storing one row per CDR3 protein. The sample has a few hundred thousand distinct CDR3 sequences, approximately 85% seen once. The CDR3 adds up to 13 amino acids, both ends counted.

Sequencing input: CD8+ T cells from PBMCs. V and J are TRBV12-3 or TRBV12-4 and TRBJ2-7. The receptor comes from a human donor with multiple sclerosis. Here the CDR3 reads CASSSSAYYEQYF.